The next 31 T cell receptor beta chains were all read from a single sample in a study of blood T cell repertoires in COVID-19. The data were produced by immunoSEQ multiplex PCR, yet TCRdb's version contains in-frame clones alone and is incomplete. The table shows about 140,000 clones, with about 79% occurring only once. Material: peripheral blood. The receptor source for this set is a man between 60 and 75 years old with active or convalescent COVID-19.

The chain carries TRBV15 and TRBJ2-2, with TRBD2 matching 9 bases. Germline-derived CDR1 and CDR2 are LNHNV and YYDKDF (reference sequence). CDR3 length equals 15 residues. V lost 3 bases to trimming and J lost 7 bases; unmatched junction nucleotides: 6. The chain's CDR3 is CATSRETSGLGELFF. The CDR3 bases are TGTGCCACCAGCAGGGAGACTAGCGGCCTCGGGGAGCTGTTTTTT.

V usage is TRBV7-2 and J usage is TRBJ2-6, with D perhaps TRBD1 (5 bases). Germline V gene lookup returns CDR1 SGHTA and CDR2 FQGNSA. CDR3 length equals 16 residues. The V end was cut by 3 bases, the J end by 0 bases, with 9 bases between. CDR3 sequence reads: CASSFRQISGANVLTF. The CDR3 bases are TGTGCCAGCAGCTTCAGACAGATCTCTGGGGCCAACGTCCTGACTTTC.

This clone is a singleton in its sample. This rearrangement joins TRBV30 to TRBJ1-1; D is ambiguous. The V and J ends lost 0 bases and 7 bases respectively, with 9 bases between them. Per germline, CDR1 GTSNPN and CDR2 SVGIG (reference sequence). CDR3 size: 12 residues. In nucleotides, the CDR3 is TGTGCCTGGAGTGTATCTGCCAGTGAAGCTTTCTTT. Translated, it gives CAWSVSASEAFF. Drawing the rest from reference TRBV30 and TRBJ1-1, the complete variable domain is SQTIHQWPATLVQPVGSPLSLECTVEGTSNPNLYWYRQAAGRGLQLLFYSVGIGQISSEVPQNLSASRPQDRQFILSSKKLLLSDSGFYLCAWSVSASEAFFGQGTRLTVV.

V gene TRBV30 combines with J gene TRBJ2-1; TRBD2 aligns across 11 bases. In germline, CDR1 is GTSNPN, CDR2 SVGIG (reference sequence). This CDR3 has 17 residues. V was clipped by 2 bases and J by 8 bases; unmatched bases: 14. The chain's CDR3 is CAWSLRVSGGANYEQFF. In DNA, the CDR3 is TGTGCCTGGAGTCTGCGAGTTAGCGGGGGGGCTAATTATGAGCAGTTCTTC.

For the CDR3, the DNA is TGTGCCAGCTCAGTGGGGGGATCCGGGGAGCTGTTTTTT. Its translation is CASSVGGSGELFF. This chain joins TRBV27 and TRBJ2-2, with D possibly matching TRBD2 (6 bases). Trimming removed 8 bases at V and 6 bases at J, with 13 bases between. The germline V gene has CDR1 MNHEY and CDR2 SMNVEV (reference sequence). This CDR3 has 13 amino acids.

Here the CDR3 reads CASSGSSGSPTGELFF. CDR3 nucleotide sequence: TGCGCCAGCAGTGGTTCTAGCGGGAGTCCCACCGGGGAGCTGTTTTTT. The chain links TRBV10-2 to TRBJ2-2, with 10 bases that match TRBD2. This CDR3 is 16 amino acids long. The germline V gene encodes CDR1 WSHSY and CDR2 SAAADI. With 4 bases clipped from V and 4 bases from J, the junction kept 6 bases outside the gene matches.

The rearrangement uses TRBV5-1 and TRBJ1-1; 12 bases match TRBD1. The length of the CDR3 is 15 residues. The V gene end was trimmed by 3 bases and the J gene end by 5 bases; junction bases not matched to a gene: 5. Germline assignment: CDR1 SGHRS and CDR2 YFSETQ. In DNA, the CDR3 is TGCGCCAGCAGCTGGGGACAGGGGGCGAGTACTGAAGCTTTCTTT. The encoded protein is CASSWGQGASTEAFF.

CDR3 sequence: CASSSVDRAYNEQFF. The CDR3, as DNA: TGTGCCAGCAGCTCAGTGGACAGGGCCTACAATGAGCAGTTCTTC. The chain employs TRBV7-9 and TRBJ2-1, with 8 bases lining up with TRBD1. From germline, CDR1 is SEHNR and CDR2 FQNEAQ (reference sequence). Trimming took 4 bases from V and 2 from J; bases not matched to a gene: 4. The CDR3 has 15 amino acids.

Of note for this clone: This sample includes further DNA sequences coding for the same CDR3. This sequence joins TRBV12-3 or TRBV12-4 and TRBJ1-3; D is uncertain. V lost 4 bases to trimming and J lost 4 bases, with 8 bases between them. The CDR3 totals 13 residues. In DNA form, the CDR3 reads TGTGCCAGCAGTTCCACCGCGGGAAACACCATATATTTT. Translating it yields CASSSTAGNTIYF.

Only a few counts were recorded for this clone. CDR3 coding DNA: TGTGCCAGCTCACCTCGGCAGGTGGACACCGGGGAGCTGTTTTTT. Translation: CASSPRQVDTGELFF. The rearrangement links TRBV18 to TRBJ2-2; D gene uncertain. V was pared by 3 bases and J by 3 bases, with 11 bases between. CDR1 is KGHSH, CDR2 LQKENI, per germline. The CDR3 covers 15 residues.

The rearrangement links TRBV4-1 to TRBJ1-6; D may be TRBD1 (6 bases). The CDR3 is made up of 17 amino acids. Per germline, CDR1 MGHRA and CDR2 YSYEKL. Trimming pared 2 bases from V and 0 bases from J, leaving 11 bases between. This CDR3 reads CASSQKTGSSYNSPLHF. The CDR3 DNA reads TGCGCCAGCAGCCAAAAAACAGGGAGCTCCTATAATTCACCCCTCCACTTT.

This chain joins TRBV6-2 or TRBV6-3 and TRBJ2-5; D perhaps matches TRBD2 (7 bases). The ends were cut back, 2 bases at V and 1 base at J, with 11 bases in the middle. CDR3 length: 15 amino acids. Germline V gene sequence: CDR1 MNHEY, CDR2 SVGEGT. This CDR3 is CASSYGRGPQETQYF. The CDR3 DNA is TGTGCCAGCAGTTACGGGCGGGGGCCCCAAGAGACCCAGTACTTC.

The chain joins TRBV25-1 to TRBJ2-7; D unresolved. Per the germline V gene, CDR1 is MGHDK and CDR2 is SYGVNS. This CDR3 is 14 amino acids long. V was shortened by 1 base and J by 6 bases, with 13 bases between the two germline ends. The CDR3 protein is CASSELGQRGEQYF. The DNA for the CDR3 is TGTGCCAGCAGTGAATTAGGCCAGAGAGGCGAGCAGTACTTC.

CDR3 sequence reads: CASRLPQGGGYTF. CDR3 bases: TGTGCCAGCAGGCTACCCCAGGGGGGTGGCTACACCTTC. The chain employs TRBV6-5 and TRBJ1-2, with TRBD1 matching 7 bases. Germline loops: CDR1 MNHEY, CDR2 SVGAGI. This CDR3 is built from 13 residues. J lost 7 bases, V lost 6 bases, and 8 bases had no gene match.

This clone was seen more than once but under ten times. Here the CDR3 DNA reads TGTGCCATCAGTCCGCGGGACAGGCGAACATCTGGGGCCAACGTCCTGACTTTC. Translation: CAISPRDRRTSGANVLTF. The V gene is TRBV10-3, the J gene TRBJ2-6; 8 bases line up with TRBD1. CDR1 and CDR2 from the germline V gene are ENHRY and SYGVKD. The CDR3 sequence is 18 residues long. V dropped 5 bases and J dropped 1; count of bases not matched to a gene: 10.

The rearrangement joins TRBV7-9 to TRBJ1-1; TRBD1 matches 7 bases. Trimming at V came to 1 base and at J to 1 base, leaving 6 bases not matched to a gene. Germline CDR1 reads SEHNR; CDR2 reads FQNEAQ (reference sequence). CDR3 length equals 16 residues. CDR3 coding DNA: TGTGCCAGCAGCTTAGAGGGGGCGAGGTCGAACACTGAAGCTTTCTTT. Amino acid sequence: CASSLEGARSNTEAFF.

The chain carries TRBV24-1 and TRBJ2-1, with 10 bases that match TRBD1. There are 15 residues in the CDR3. Germline CDR1 is KGHDR and CDR2 is SFDVKD. V was clipped by 7 bases and J by 6 bases; unmatched bases: 8. The CDR3 here is CATSAGTGEFNEQFF. The CDR3 nucleotides read TGTGCCACCAGCGCCGGGACAGGGGAGTTCAATGAGCAGTTCTTC.

The rearrangement joins TRBV6-4 to TRBJ2-1, with 9 bases aligning to TRBD2. Germline CDR1 MRHNA, CDR2 SNTAGT. CDR3 length: 15 residues. The J segment lost 6 bases and the V segment lost 3 bases, leaving 6 bases of the junction unmatched. CDR3: CASSELAGTGNEQFF. The CDR3 DNA reads as TGTGCCAGCAGTGAGCTAGCGGGAACAGGCAATGAGCAGTTCTTC.

This clone was counted once. The chain has TRBV4-3 and TRBJ2-1; no definite D call. Trimming took 2 bases from V and 6 from J, leaving 14 bases between them. This CDR3 region has 15 residues. Germline V gives CDR1 LGHNA, CDR2 YSLEER. CDR3 loop: CASSQRLGLSNEQFF. Here the CDR3 DNA reads TGCGCCAGCAGCCAAAGGCTGGGCCTCAGCAATGAGCAGTTCTTC.

The CDR3 here is CASSPRGGLRTDTQYF. In nucleotides, the CDR3 is TGTGCCAGCAGCCCGCGGGGGGGCCTCCGCACAGATACGCAGTATTTT. This rearrangement joins TRBV3-1 (or the pseudogene TRBV3-2) to TRBJ2-3; 9 nucleotides line up with TRBD2. V lost 4 bases and J lost 1; bases outside the gene matches: 6. The germline CDR1 and CDR2 sequences are LGHDT and YNNKEL (reference sequence). The CDR3 runs to 16 residues.

This chain links TRBV27 with TRBJ2-1, with 10 bases matching TRBD2. Germline V gives CDR1 MNHEY, CDR2 SMNVEV (reference sequence). This CDR3 region has 16 residues. J was trimmed by 4 bases and V by 5 bases; bases with no gene match: 8. CDR3 nucleotide sequence: TGTGCCAGCAGTCAAACCGGGACTAGCGAATACAATGAGCAGTTCTTC. Translated: CASSQTGTSEYNEQFF.

The CDR3 coding sequence is TGCGCCAGCAGCTTCAAACAGGGGAACACTGAAGCTTTCTTT. This codes for CASSFKQGNTEAFF. The chain is built from TRBV5-1 and TRBJ1-1; TRBD1 is a possible D gene (6 bases). Germline V gene lookup returns CDR1 SGHRS and CDR2 YFSETQ. The CDR3 loop spans 14 amino acids. With 2 bases removed from V and 1 base from J, the gap between germline ends came to 9 bases. The full variable domain, in which reference TRBV5-1 and TRBJ1-1 provide the parts outside the CDR3, is KAGVTQTPRYLIKTRGQQVTLSCSPISGHRSVSWYQQTPGQGLQFLFEYFSETQRNKGNFPGRFSGRQFSNSRSEMNVSTLELGDSALYLCASSFKQGNTEAFFGQGTRLTVV.

This clone was picked up one time. This sequence joins TRBV7-2 and TRBJ2-4; no clear D gene. The CDR3 totals 17 residues. V was cut by 1 base and J by 0 bases, with 13 bases left in between. Germline V lookup: CDR1 SGHTA, CDR2 FQGNSA. CDR3 region: CASSLVFESLAKNIQYF. CDR3 DNA sequence: TGTGCCAGCAGCTTAGTTTTCGAGAGTTTAGCCAAAAACATTCAGTACTTC.

The rearrangement links TRBV11-3 to TRBJ1-2; D unresolved. Germline CDR1 reads SGHNT; CDR2 reads YENEEA. The V end was cut by 6 bases, the J end by 0 bases, with 8 bases between. This CDR3 is 13 amino acids long. The CDR3 DNA is TGTGCCAGCAGTCCGGCGGCTAACTATGGCTACACCTTC. It specifies CASSPAANYGYTF.

This chain links TRBV25-1 with TRBJ2-1, with TRBD1 as a possible D gene (6 bases). Looked up from germline, CDR1 is MGHDK and CDR2 is SYGVNS. The CDR3 contains 15 residues. The V end lost 2 bases, the J end lost 4 bases, and 12 bases lay between the germline ends. The CDR3 nucleotides are TGTGCCAGCAGTGAAATCGACAGGCGATACAATGAGCAGTTCTTC. Translating it yields CASSEIDRRYNEQFF.

This clone appeared a few times. CDR3 DNA sequence: TGTGCCAGCAGCTTAGTCCTCACGGGCACTGAAGCTTTCTTT. Amino acids: CASSLVLTGTEAFF. The chain links TRBV11-3 to TRBJ1-1; D remains ambiguous. In germline, CDR1 is SGHNT, CDR2 YENEEA. This CDR3 comprises 14 residues. Trimming pared 1 base from V and 4 bases from J, leaving 10 bases between. The full variable domain, with the rest looked up from reference TRBV11-3 and TRBJ1-1, is EAGVVQSPRYKIIEKKQPVAFWCNPISGHNTLYWYLQNLGQGPELLIRYENEEAVDDSQLPKDRFSAERLKGVDSTLKIQPAELGDSAVYLCASSLVLTGTEAFFGQGTRLTVV.

This clone was seen once. V gene TRBV6-2 or TRBV6-3 combines with J gene TRBJ2-1; 8 bases map to TRBD2. The CDR3 is made up of 16 amino acids. From germline, CDR1 is MNHEY and CDR2 SVGEGT. V dropped 5 bases and J dropped 2; count of bases not matched to a gene: 8. This CDR3 reads CASSPRGAGAYNEQFF. The CDR3 DNA reads as TGTGCCAGCAGTCCCCGTGGAGCGGGAGCCTACAATGAGCAGTTCTTC.

The chain employs TRBV3-1 (or the pseudogene TRBV3-2) and TRBJ2-5; D might be TRBD2 (6 bases). The V and J ends lost 0 bases and 2 bases respectively, with 10 bases between them. The germline CDR1 and CDR2 sequences are LGHDT and YNNKEL (reference sequence). The CDR3 totals 15 residues. The CDR3 here is CASSQDIGGQETQYF. CDR3 DNA sequence: TGTGCCAGCAGCCAAGATATTGGAGGGCAAGAGACCCAGTACTTC.

This clone is medium-sized in the sample. The chain uses TRBV19 and TRBJ1-1; D is perhaps TRBD1 (6 bases). Germline V gene lookup returns CDR1 LNHDA and CDR2 SQIVND (reference sequence). CDR3 size: 15 residues. Deletions cut 0 bases from V and 5 bases from J, with 13 bases between. CDR3 coding DNA: TGTGCCAGTAGTATAGATGGTCGGGGGGCAACTGAAGCTTTCTTT. Its protein product is CASSIDGRGATEAFF.

The rearrangement uses TRBV7-9 and TRBJ2-5; the match to TRBD1 covers 7 bases. Losses at the gene ends were 5 bases for V and 4 bases for J; bases not matched to a gene: 13. CDR3 length equals 16 residues. Per germline, CDR1 SEHNR and CDR2 FQNEAQ (reference sequence). The CDR3 sequence is CASSGRQGSGRETQYF. CDR3 nucleotides: TGTGCCAGCAGCGGACGACAGGGTTCAGGGAGAGAGACCCAGTACTTC.

This clone has a handful of counts. This rearrangement joins TRBV19 to TRBJ1-5; D is possibly TRBD1 (5 bases). With 6 bases removed from V and 3 bases from J, the gap between germline ends came to 9 bases. This CDR3 has 13 residues. Germline CDR1 reads LNHDA; CDR2 reads SQIVND (reference sequence). CDR3 nucleotide sequence: TGTGCCAGTAGCCAAGGGGACAATCAGCCCCAGCATTTT. Amino acids: CASSQGDNQPQHF.